This T cell receptor (beta chain) was observed in a study of T cells after yellow fever vaccination. Broader study findings: Researchers report a weaker secondary response that nonetheless peaked faster, day 5 versus 15.

On this clonotype itself: What it binds is not known.

J gave up 0 bases and V 4 bases, and 4 bases lay outside the gene matches. The CDR3 runs to 15 residues. CDR1 is ENHRY and CDR2 is SYGVKD in the germline V gene. TCRdb re-analysed the 5' RACE reads in MiXCR, keeping a single row per CDR3 protein. The sample shows a few hundred thousand distinct CDR3 sequences, 10% to 15% of them seen only once. The sequence derives from a young man who received the YFV17D yellow fever vaccine. This chain uses TRBV10-3 with TRBJ2-7, with 9 bases fitting TRBD2. The sample in question was CD4+ T cells sorted from PBMCs, obtained 45 days after the yellow fever booster vaccination. CDR3 amino acids: CAISGGTSRSYEQYF. The CDR3 DNA reads TGTGCCATCAGTGGGGGGACTAGCCGCTCCTACGAGCAGTACTTC.